This T cell receptor (beta chain) came from a study of blood T cell repertoires in COVID-19. Study details: The United States, Italy and Spain provided the acute and convalescent COVID-19 samples.

The data were produced by immunoSEQ multiplex PCR, yet TCRdb's version contains in-frame clones alone and is incomplete. The table has around 42,000 clones, 79% seen once; the top ten hold roughly 30%. V lost 5 bases, J lost 3 bases, and 3 bases stayed unmatched. Germline assignment: CDR1 SNHLY and CDR2 FYNNEI. The CDR3 totals 14 residues. The sample consisted of peripheral blood. The V call is TRBV2, the J call TRBJ2-3; 9 bases fit TRBD2. The TCR sequence derives from an elderly woman with acute or convalescent COVID-19. The CDR3 sequence is CASSIAGVTDTQYF. The CDR3 DNA reads TGTGCCAGCAGTATAGCGGGAGTAACAGATACGCAGTATTTT.